Included here is one T cell receptor (beta chain) sequence, with context. The record originates from a study of blood T cell repertoires in COVID-19. The wider study: Samples of COVID-19 (acute and convalescent) were obtained from the United States, Italy and Spain. T cells, B-cell-depleted T cells, or PBMCs provided the cDNA or gDNA that served as material.

Study processing details: For nucleated cells, counts were estimated from reference gene primer amplification. Repertoires were generated with immunoSEQ multiplex PCR, while TCRdb's copy carries only in-frame clones and drops some. That table supplies the V and J calls and clone size; D and trimming were determined from the DNA. The sample has roughly 390,000 clones, 85% seen once. Germline V lookup: CDR1 SGHAT, CDR2 FQNNGV. The V and J ends lost 4 bases and 10 bases respectively, with 16 bases between them. The CDR3 totals 14 residues. The receptor was isolated from a young woman with acute or convalescent COVID-19. The chain joins TRBV11-2 to TRBJ1-4, with unresolved D. Specimen: peripheral blood. CDR3 residues: CASSSGYPVPKLFF. CDR3 DNA: TGTGCCAGCAGCTCCGGGTATCCCGTCCCAAAACTGTTTTTT.